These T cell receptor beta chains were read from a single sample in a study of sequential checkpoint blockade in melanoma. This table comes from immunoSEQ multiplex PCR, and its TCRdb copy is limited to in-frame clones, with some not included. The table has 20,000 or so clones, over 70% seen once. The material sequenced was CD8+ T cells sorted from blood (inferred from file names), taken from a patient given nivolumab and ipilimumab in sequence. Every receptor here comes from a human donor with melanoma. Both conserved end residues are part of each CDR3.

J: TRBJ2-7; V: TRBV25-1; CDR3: CASGPLYEQYF
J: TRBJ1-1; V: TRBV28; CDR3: CASSLISLSARTEAFF
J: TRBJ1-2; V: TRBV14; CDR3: CASSQTQSGWNGYTF
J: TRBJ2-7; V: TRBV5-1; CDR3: CASSLETGFDEQYF
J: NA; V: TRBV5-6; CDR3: CASSLKGLALIYEQYF
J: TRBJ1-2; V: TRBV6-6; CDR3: CASSYSRNPRVDGYTF
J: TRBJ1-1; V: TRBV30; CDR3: CAWSLGHLNTEAFF
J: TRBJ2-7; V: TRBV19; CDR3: CASSGPMTSGGTYEQYF
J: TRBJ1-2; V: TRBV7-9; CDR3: CASSEKRTVGGNYGYTF
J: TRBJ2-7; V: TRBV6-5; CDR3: CASKPGTGKSYEQYF
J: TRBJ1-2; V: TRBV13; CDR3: CASSVRGASGYTF
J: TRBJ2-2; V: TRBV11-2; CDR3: CASSFPGTSGRRGTGELFF
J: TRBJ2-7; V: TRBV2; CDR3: CASSEIERLSYEQYF
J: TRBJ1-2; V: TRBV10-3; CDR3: CAISYRTGRESNYGYTF
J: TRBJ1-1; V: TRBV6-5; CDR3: CASSYATGMNTEAFF
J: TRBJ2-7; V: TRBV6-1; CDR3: CASSVWAAGTYEQYF
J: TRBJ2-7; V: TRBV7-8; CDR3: CASSYGTSFEQYF
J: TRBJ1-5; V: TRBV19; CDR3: CASSLGAASNQPQHF
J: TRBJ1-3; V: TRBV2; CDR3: CAISLGGISGNTIYF
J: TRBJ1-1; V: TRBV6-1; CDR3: CASSGQGSRTEAFF
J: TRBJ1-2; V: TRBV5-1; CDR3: CASSLTDRTYYGYTF
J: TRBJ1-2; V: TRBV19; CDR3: CASSTLQGGGYTF
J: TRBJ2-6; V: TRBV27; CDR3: CASRVLGDSGANVLTF
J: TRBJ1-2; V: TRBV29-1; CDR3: CSVLENYGYTF
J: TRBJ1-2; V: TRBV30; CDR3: CAWTAPTGPFKRDGYTF
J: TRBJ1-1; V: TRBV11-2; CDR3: CASSSGGVKAFF
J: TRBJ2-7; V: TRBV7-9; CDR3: CASSLGLLEQYF
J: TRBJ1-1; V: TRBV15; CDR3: CATSSRDRGTEAFF
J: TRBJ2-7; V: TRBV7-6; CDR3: CASSIGTGPTYEQYF
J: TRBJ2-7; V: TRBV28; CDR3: CASSPYRVPDEQYF
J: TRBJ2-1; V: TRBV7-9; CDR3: CASSLGRDNEQFF
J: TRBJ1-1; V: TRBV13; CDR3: CASSLDGEAFF
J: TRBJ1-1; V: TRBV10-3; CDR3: CAISESGTATTEAFF
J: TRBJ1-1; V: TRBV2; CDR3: CATMAPQTVQDF
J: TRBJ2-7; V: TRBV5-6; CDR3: CASSLEGSEQYF
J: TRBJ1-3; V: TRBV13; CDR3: CASSLGRRNTIYF
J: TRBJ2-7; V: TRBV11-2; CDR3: CASSPSYEQYF
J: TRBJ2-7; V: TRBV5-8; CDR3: CASSLNTYEQYF
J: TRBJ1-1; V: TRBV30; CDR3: CAWREVEAFF
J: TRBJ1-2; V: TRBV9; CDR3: CASSAGYGYTF
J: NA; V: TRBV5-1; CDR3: CASSFPIAGAYAYEQYF
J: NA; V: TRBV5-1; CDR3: CASSGDRAYEQYF
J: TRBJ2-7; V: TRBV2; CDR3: CASSPLVVYYEQYF
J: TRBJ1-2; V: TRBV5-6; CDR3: CASSLGPNYGYTF
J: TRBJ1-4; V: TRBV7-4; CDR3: CASSEGQGGIEKLFF
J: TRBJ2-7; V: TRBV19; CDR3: CASSHRDRGSYEQYF